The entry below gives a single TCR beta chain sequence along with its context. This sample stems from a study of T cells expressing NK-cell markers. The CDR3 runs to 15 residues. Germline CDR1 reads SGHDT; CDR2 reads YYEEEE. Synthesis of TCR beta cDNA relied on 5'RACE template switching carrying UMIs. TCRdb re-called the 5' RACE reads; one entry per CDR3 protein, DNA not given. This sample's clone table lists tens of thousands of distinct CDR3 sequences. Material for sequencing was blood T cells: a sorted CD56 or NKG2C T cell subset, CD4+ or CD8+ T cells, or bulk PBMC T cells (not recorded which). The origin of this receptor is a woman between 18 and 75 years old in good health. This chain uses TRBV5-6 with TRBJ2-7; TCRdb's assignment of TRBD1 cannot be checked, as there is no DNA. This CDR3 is CASSFPGQGIYEQYF. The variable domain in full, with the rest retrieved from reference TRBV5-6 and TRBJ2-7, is DAGVTQSPTHLIKTRGQQVTLRCSPKSGHDTVSWYQQALGQGPQFIFQYYEEEERQRGNFPDRFSGHQFPNYSSELNVNALLLGDSALYLCASSFPGQGIYEQYFGPGTRLTVT.